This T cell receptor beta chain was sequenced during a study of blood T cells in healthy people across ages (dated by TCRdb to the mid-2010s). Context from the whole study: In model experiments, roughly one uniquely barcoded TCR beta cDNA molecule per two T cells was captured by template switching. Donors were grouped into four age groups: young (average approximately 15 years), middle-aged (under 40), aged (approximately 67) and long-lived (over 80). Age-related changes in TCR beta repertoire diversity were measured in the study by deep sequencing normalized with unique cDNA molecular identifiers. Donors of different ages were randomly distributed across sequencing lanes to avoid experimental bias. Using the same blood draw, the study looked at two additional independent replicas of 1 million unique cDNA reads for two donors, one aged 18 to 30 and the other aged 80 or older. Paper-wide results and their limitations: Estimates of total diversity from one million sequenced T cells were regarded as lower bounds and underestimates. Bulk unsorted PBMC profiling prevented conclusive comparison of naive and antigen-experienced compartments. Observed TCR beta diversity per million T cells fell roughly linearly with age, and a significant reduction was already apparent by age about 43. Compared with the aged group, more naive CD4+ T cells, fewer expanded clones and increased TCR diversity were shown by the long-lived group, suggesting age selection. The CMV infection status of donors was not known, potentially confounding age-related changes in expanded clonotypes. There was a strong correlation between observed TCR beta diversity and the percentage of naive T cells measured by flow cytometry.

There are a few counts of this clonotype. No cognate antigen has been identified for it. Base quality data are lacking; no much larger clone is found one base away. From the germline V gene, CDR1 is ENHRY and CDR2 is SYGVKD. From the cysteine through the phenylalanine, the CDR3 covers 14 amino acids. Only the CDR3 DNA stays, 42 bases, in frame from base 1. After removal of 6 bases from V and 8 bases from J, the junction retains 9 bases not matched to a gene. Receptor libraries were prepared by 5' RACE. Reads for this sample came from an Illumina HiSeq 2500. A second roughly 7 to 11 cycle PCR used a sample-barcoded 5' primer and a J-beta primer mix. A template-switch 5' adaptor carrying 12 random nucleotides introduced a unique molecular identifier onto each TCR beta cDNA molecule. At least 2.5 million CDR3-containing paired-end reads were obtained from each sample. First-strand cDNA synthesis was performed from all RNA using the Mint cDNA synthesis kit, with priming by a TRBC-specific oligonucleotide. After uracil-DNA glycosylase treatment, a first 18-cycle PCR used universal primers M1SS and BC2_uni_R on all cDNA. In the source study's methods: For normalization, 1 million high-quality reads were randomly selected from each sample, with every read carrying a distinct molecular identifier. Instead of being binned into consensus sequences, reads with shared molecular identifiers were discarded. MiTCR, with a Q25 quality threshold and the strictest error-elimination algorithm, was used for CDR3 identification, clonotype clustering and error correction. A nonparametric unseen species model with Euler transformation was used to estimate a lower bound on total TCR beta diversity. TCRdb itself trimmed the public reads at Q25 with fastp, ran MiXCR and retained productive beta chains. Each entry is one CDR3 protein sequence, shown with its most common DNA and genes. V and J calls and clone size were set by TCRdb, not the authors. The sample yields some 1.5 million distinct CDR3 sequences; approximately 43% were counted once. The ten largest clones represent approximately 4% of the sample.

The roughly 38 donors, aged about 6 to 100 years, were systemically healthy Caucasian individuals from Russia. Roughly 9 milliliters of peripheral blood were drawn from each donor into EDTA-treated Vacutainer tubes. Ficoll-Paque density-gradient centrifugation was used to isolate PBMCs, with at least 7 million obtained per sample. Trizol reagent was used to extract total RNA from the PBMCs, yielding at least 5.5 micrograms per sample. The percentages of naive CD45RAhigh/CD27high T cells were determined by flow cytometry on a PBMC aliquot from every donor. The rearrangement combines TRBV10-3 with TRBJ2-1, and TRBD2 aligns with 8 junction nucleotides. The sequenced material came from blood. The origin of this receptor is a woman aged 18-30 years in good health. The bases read TGTGCCATCAGGAGTAGCGGGGTTATCGATGAGCAGTTCTTC. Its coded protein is CAIRSSGVIDEQFF.